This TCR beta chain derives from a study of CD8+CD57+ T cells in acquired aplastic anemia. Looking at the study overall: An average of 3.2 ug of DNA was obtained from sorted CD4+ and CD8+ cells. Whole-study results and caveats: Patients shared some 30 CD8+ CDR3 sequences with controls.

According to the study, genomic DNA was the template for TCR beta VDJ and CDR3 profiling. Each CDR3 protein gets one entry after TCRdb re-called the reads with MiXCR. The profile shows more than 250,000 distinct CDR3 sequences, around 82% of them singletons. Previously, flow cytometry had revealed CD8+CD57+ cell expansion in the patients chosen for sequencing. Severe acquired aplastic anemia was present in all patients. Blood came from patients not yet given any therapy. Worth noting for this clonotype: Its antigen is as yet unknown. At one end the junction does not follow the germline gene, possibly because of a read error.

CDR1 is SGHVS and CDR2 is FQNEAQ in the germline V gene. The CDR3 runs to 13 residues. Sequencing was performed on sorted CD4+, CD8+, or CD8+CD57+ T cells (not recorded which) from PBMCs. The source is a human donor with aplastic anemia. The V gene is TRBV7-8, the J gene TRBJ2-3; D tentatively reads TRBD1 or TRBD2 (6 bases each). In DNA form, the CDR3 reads TGTGCCAGCGGCTACGGGGGCACAGATACTCAGCAGTTT. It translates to CASGYGGTDTQQF.